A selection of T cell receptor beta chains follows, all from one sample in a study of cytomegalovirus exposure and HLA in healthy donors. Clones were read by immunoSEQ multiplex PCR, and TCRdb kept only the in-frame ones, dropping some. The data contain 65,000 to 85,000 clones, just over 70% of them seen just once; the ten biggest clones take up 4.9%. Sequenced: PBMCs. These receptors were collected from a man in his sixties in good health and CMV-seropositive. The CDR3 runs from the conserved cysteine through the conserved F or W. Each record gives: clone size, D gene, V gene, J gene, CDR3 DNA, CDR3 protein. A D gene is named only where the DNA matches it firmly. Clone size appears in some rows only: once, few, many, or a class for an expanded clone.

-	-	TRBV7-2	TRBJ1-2	TGTGCCAGCAGCTCGACAGCCAACTATGGCTACACCTTC	CASSSTANYGYTF
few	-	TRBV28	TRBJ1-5	TGTGCCAGCAGTTTAGGAGGGTGGAATCAGCCCCAGCATTTT	CASSLGGWNQPQHF
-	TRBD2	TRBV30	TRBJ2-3	TGTGCCTGGAGTGTTTCAGCGGGGGGGGGAGATACGCAGTATTTT	CAWSVSAGGGDTQYF
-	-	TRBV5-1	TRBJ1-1	TGCGCCAGCAGCTCACAGGGCACCACTGAAGCTTTCTTT	CASSSQGTTEAFF
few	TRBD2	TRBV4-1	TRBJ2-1	TGCGCCAGCAGCCAGGAGGGGATTGCGGGAGTGTTGGGCAATGAGCAGTTCTTC	CASSQEGIAGVLGNEQFF
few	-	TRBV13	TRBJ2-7	TGTGCCAGCAGCCTCTCAGACAGACACTACGAGCAGTACTTC	CASSLSDRHYEQYF
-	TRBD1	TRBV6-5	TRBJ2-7	TGTGCCAGCAGTGACGTCGTGGGGACAGACTCCTTC	CASSDVVGTDSF
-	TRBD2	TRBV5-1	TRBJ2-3	TGCGCCAGCAGCTTGTCTAGCGGGGGCGATGTTCAAGATACGCAGTATTTT	CASSLSSGGDVQDTQYF
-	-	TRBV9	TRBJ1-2	TGTGCCAGCAGCCCCGGGAGCCCCTATGGCTACACCTTC	CASSPGSPYGYTF
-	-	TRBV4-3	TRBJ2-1	TGCGCCAGCAGCCTTCGAGGATACAATGAGCAGTTCTTC	CASSLRGYNEQFF
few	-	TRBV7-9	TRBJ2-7	TGTTCCAGCAGCTTCGGTGACGTTCTCGCGGGCAACGAGCAGTACTTC	CSSSFGDVLAGNEQYF
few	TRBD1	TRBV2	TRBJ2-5	TGTGCCAGCAGGGGGTTCGACAGGGTGGCTCAGGAAGAGACCCAGTACTTC	CASRGFDRVAQEETQYF
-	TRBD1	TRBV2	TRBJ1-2	TGTGCCAGCAGGAGGACAGGGGGTGGCTACACCTTC	CASRRTGGGYTF
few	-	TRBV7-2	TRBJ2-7	TGTGCCAGCAGCGCAATCCCGGGCCGGGACTTGGGGTACTTC	CASSAIPGRDLGYF
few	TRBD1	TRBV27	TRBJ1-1	TGTGCCAGCAGCCTCGGACAGGGGGTCACTGAAGCTTTCTTT	CASSLGQGVTEAFF
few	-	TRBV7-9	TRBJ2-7	TGTGCCAGCAGCCCCACTGGGGGTACAGGGTTCAACGAGCAGTACTTC	CASSPTGGTGFNEQYF
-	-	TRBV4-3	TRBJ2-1	TGCGCCAGCAGCCAAGAACTGGCTAGGCCCGTTATGGATGAGCAGTTCTTC	CASSQELARPVMDEQFF
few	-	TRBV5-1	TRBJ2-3	TGCGCCAGCAGCTTGGAACAATTCGGGATAGATACGCAGTATTTT	CASSLEQFGIDTQYF
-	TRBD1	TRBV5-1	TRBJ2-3	TGCGCCAGCAGTCGGGACAGTGCATCAGATACGCAGTATTTT	CASSRDSASDTQYF
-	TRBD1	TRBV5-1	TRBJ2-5	TGCGCCAGCAGCTTGGTTCGACAGGGCCAAGAGACCCAGTACTTC	CASSLVRQGQETQYF
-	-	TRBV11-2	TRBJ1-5	TGTGCCAGCAGCTGGGCGGAGGGGCCCCAGCATTTT	CASSWAEGPQHF
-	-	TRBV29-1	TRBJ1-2	TGCAGCGTGGAGGACAGAAACTATGGCTACACCTTC	CSVEDRNYGYTF
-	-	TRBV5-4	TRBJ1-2	TGTGCCAGCAGCCCTTCCTCAGGTGCCAACTATGGCTACACCTTC	CASSPSSGANYGYTF
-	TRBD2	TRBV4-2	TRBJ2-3	TGTGCCAGCAGCCAAGGACGGGGACTAGCGGGAGCTGATACGCAGTATTTT	CASSQGRGLAGADTQYF
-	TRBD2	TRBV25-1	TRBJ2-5	TGTGCCAGCACCCGCGGGAGCCAAGAGACCCAGTACTTC	CASTRGSQETQYF
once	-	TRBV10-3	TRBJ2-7	TGTGCCATCAGTGGGTCCCTAACAAGGAGCTCCTACGAGCAGTACTTC	CAISGSLTRSSYEQYF
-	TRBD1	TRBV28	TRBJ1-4	TGTGCCAGCAGTTTAGGACAGGGTGGGGGAAAACTGTTTTTT	CASSLGQGGGKLFF
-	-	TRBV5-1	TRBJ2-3	TGCGCCAGCAGCGGGACAACTAGCACAGATACGCAGTATTTT	CASSGTTSTDTQYF
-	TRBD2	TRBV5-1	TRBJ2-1	TGCGCCAGCAGCTTGGTACTAGCGGACTCCAATGAGCAGTTCTTC	CASSLVLADSNEQFF
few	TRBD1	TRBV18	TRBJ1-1	TGTGCCAGCTCGGTGGGACAGGGGGGGAGTGAAGCTTTCTTT	CASSVGQGGSEAFF
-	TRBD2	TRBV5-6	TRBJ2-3	TGTGCCAGCAGCTTAGGGACTAGCGGGAGGAACACAGATACGCAGTATTTT	CASSLGTSGRNTDTQYF
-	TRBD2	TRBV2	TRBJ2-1	TGTGCCAGCAGTGGACTAGCGGGAGAAAATGAGCAGTTCTTC	CASSGLAGENEQFF
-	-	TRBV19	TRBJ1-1	TGTGCCAGTAGTATAGATCTAACAGGGCCATCGAACACTGAAGCTTTCTTT	CASSIDLTGPSNTEAFF
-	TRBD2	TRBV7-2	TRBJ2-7	TGTGCCAGCAGTCCCAGACTAGCGGGGGCAAACGAGCAGTACTTC	CASSPRLAGANEQYF
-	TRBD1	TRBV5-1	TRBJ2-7	TGCGCCAGCAGCCCCATGGGACAGGGGGCGGTCAACGAGCAGTACTTC	CASSPMGQGAVNEQYF
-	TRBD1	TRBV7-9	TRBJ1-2	TGTGCCAGCAGCTCACAGGGGGAGTATGGCTACACCTTC	CASSSQGEYGYTF
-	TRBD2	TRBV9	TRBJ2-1	TGTGCCAGCAGCGCGGGGAGCGGGGGGGCTTACAATGAGCAGTTCTTC	CASSAGSGGAYNEQFF
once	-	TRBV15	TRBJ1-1	TGTGCCACCAGCAGAGTCGGGAACACTGAAGCTTTCTTT	CATSRVGNTEAFF
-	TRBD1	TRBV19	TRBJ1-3	TGTGCCAGTACCCCCACCCAGGGGGTTTACGCCAGCTCTGGAAACACCATATATTTT	CASTPTQGVYASSGNTIYF
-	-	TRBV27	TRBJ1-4	TGTGCCAGCAGTAAAAACAGGGCAACTAATGAAAAACTGTTTTTT	CASSKNRATNEKLFF
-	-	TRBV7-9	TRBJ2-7	TGTGCCAGCAGCTTGTCGGGCTCCTACGAGCAGTACTTC	CASSLSGSYEQYF
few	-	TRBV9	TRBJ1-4	TGTGCCAGCAGCCCGGGTGTCAGCGACGTAAATGAAAAACTGTTTTTT	CASSPGVSDVNEKLFF
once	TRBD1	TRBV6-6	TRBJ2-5	TGTGCCAGCAGTTCGAGGGACAGCCAAGAGACCCAGTACTTC	CASSSRDSQETQYF
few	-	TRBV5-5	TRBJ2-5	TGTGCCAGCAGCTTGTTGTCGCAGGTCCAGGTAGAGACCCAGTACTTC	CASSLLSQVQVETQYF
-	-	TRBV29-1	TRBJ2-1	TGCAGCGGCAGGCCGAGCTCCTACAATGAGCAGTTCTTC	CSGRPSSYNEQFF
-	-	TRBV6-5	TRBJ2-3	TGTGCCAGCAGTCTCAGGGATCACACAGATACGCAGTATTTT	CASSLRDHTDTQYF